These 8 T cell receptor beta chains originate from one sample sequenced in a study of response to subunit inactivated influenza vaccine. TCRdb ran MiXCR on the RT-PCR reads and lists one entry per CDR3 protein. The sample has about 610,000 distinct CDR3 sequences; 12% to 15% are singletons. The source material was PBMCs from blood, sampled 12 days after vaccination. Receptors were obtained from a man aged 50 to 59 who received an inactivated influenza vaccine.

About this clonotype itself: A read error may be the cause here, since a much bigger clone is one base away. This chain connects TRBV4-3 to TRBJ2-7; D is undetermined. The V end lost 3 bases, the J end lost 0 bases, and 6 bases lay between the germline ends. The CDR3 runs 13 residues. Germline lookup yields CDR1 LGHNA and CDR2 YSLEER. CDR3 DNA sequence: TGCGCCAGCAGCCAGACGATCTCCTACGAGCAGTACTTC. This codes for CASSQTISYEQYF.

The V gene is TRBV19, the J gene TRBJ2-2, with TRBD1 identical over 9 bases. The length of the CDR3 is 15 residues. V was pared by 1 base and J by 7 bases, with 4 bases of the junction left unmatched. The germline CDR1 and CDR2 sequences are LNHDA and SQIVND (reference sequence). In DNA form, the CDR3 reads TGTGCCAGTAGTATAGTGGGACAGGGCCACGGGGAGCTGTTTTTT. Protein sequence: CASSIVGQGHGELFF.

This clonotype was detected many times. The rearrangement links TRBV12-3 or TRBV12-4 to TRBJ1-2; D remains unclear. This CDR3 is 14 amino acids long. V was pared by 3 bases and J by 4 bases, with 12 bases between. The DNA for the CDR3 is TGTGCCAGCAGTTTGGGCGGGCTTGGCTATGGCTACACCTTC. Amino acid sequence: CASSLGGLGYGYTF.

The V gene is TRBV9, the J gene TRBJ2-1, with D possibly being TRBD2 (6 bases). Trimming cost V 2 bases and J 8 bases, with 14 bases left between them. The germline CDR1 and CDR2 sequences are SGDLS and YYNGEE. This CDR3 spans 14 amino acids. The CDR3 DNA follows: TGTGCCAGCAGCGTGACTAGTGGGGCCCATGAGCAGTTCTTC. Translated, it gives CASSVTSGAHEQFF.

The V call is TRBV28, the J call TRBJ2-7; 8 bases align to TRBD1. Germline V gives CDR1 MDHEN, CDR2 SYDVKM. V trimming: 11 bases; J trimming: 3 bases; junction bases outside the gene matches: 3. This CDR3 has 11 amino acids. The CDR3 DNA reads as TGTGCCGGTGGACAGGGCTACGAGCAGTACTTC. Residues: CAGGQGYEQYF.

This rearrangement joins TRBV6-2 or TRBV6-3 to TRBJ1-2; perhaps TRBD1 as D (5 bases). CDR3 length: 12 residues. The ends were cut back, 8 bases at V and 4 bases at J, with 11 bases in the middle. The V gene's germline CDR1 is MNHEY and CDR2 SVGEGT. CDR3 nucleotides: TGTGCCAGCGGTGACAGACCCTATGGCTACACCTTC. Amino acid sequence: CASGDRPYGYTF.

CDR3 amino acids: CSGEDSGYGYTF. DNA for the CDR3: TGCAGTGGTGAGGATTCAGGCTATGGCTACACCTTC. V gene TRBV20-1 combines with J gene TRBJ1-2; D is undetermined. The CDR3 covers 12 residues. The germline V gene encodes CDR1 DFQATT and CDR2 SNEGSKA (reference sequence). V gave up 7 bases and J gave up 4 bases, with 13 bases separating them.

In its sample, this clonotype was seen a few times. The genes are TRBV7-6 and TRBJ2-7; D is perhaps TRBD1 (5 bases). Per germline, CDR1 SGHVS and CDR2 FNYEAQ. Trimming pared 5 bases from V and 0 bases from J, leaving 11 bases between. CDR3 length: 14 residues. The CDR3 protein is CASSQLTASYEQYF. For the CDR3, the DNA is TGTGCCAGCAGCCAACTGACAGCCTCCTACGAGCAGTACTTC.